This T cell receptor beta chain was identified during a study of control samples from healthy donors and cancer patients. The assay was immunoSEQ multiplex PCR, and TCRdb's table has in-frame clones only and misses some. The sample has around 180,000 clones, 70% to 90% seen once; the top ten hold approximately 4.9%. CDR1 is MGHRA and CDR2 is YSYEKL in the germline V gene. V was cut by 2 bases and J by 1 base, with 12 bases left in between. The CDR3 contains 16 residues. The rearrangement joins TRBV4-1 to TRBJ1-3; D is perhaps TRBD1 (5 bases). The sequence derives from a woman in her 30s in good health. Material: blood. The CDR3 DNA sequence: TGCGCCAGCAGCCAACAGGGTGAGAAGTCTGGAAACACCATATATTTT. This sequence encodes CASSQQGEKSGNTIYF.